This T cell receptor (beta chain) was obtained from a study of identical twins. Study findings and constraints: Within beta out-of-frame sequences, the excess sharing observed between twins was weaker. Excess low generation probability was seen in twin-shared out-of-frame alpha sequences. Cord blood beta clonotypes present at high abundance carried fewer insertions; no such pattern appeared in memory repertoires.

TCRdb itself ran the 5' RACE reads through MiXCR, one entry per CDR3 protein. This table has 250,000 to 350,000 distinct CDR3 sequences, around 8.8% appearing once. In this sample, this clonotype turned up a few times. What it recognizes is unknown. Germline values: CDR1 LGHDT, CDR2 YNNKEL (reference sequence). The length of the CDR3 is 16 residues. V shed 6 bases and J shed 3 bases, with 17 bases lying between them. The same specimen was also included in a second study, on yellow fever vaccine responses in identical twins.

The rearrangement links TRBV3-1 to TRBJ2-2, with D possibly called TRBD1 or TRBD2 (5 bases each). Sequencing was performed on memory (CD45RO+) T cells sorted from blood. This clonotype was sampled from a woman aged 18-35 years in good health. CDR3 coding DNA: TGTGCCAGCAGTTTCACCGGGACCAGGGACACCGGGGAGCTGTTTTTT. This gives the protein CASSFTGTRDTGELFF. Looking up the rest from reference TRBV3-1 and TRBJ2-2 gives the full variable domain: DTAVSQTPKYLVTQMGNDKSIKCEQNLGHDTMYWYKQDSKKFLKIMFSYNNKELIINETVPNRFSPKSPDKAHLNLHINSLELGDSAVYFCASSFTGTRDTGELFFGEGSRLTVL.